This is a list of T cell receptor beta chains from one sample in a study of control samples from healthy donors and cancer patients. Clones were read by immunoSEQ multiplex PCR, and TCRdb kept only the in-frame ones, dropping some. Here the sample spans about 58,000 clones, approximately 94% being singletons. The sample consisted of blood. Receptors were obtained from a man aged 25-45 years in good health. The CDR3 runs from the conserved cysteine through the conserved F or W. The D gene is left open where the match is weak.

v_call,d_call,j_call,cdr3_nt,cdr3_aa
TRBV6-5,NA,TRBJ2-5,TGTGCCAGCAGCCAGAATCTGTTGGAGGAAGAGACCCAGTACTTC,CASSQNLLEEETQYF
TRBV19,TRBD2,TRBJ2-3,TGTGCCAGTAGTATCGGCGGAGCGGGGGGGGATACGCAGTATTTT,CASSIGGAGGDTQYF
TRBV21-1,NA,TRBJ2-7,TGTGCCAGCAGCAAAGCGGATAGGACAGACTCCTACGAGCAGTACTTC,CASSKADRTDSYEQYF
TRBV9,NA,TRBJ2-1,TGTGCCAGCAGCGTAGTTACCAGCGGTGAGCAGTTCTTC,CASSVVTSGEQFF
TRBV9,NA,TRBJ2-2,TGTGCCAGCAGCGCAGGCGAGGGCCGGGACACCGGGGAGCTGTTTTTT,CASSAGEGRDTGELFF
TRBV7-3,TRBD1,TRBJ2-2,TGTGCCAGCAGCCATATAGGGGGCGCTAACACCGGGGAGCTGTTTTTT,CASSHIGGANTGELFF
TRBV6-5,TRBD2,TRBJ2-3,TGTGCCAGCAGTCTAGCGGGGGTCATGGATACGCAGTATTTT,CASSLAGVMDTQYF
TRBV5-1,TRBD1,TRBJ2-5,TGCGCCAGCACCAAACACCACAGGGGCCCCACGGGAGAGACCCAGTACTTC,CASTKHHRGPTGETQYF
TRBV10-3,TRBD1,TRBJ2-2,TGTGCCATCAGCCCCGGGACAGGGAACACCGGGGAGCTGTTTTTT,CAISPGTGNTGELFF
TRBV19,NA,TRBJ1-6,TGTGCCAGTCAAACCGGGACCGAAGTATATAATTCACCCCTCCACTTT,CASQTGTEVYNSPLHF
TRBV27,NA,TRBJ2-7,TGTGCCAGCAGCCCTGAAGAGAACCTGGTGAACTTAAAGTACTTC,CASSPEENLVNLKYF